This is a list of T cell receptor beta chains from one sample in a study of shared clonotypes between healthy human individuals. Some clones are missing from TCRdb's copy, which holds only in-frame ones; the method was immunoSEQ multiplex PCR. The data contain 1,500,000 or so clones, approximately 98.5% of them seen just once; the ten biggest clones take up 0.36%. The sample comprised naive CD4+ T cells sorted from blood. These receptor sequences come from a man aged 25 to 45 in good health. Each CDR3 is given with its conserved first and last residue. The D gene is left open where the match is weak. Clone size appears in some rows only: once, few, many, or a class for an expanded clone.

size | D | J | V | CDR3 | DNA
NA | NA | TRBJ2-7 | TRBV30 | CAWSELGGRNYEQYF | TGTGCCTGGAGTGAACTGGGGGGGCGGAACTACGAGCAGTACTTC
NA | NA | TRBJ2-2 | TRBV16 | CASSQTGRLNTGELFF | TGTGCCAGCAGCCAAACTGGCAGGCTGAACACCGGGGAGCTGTTTTTT
NA | NA | TRBJ2-7 | TRBV28 | CASSGGSYEQYF | TGTGCCAGCAGTGGGGGTTCCTACGAGCAGTACTTC
NA | TRBD1 | TRBJ2-6 | TRBV19 | CASSIDRSDRGYSGANVLTF | TGTGCCAGTAGTATAGATCGATCCGACAGGGGATACTCTGGGGCCAACGTCCTGACTTTC
NA | NA | TRBJ1-1 | TRBV5-6 | CASSPPSKPNTEAFF | TGTGCCAGCAGCCCCCCAAGCAAACCGAACACTGAAGCTTTCTTT
NA | NA | TRBJ2-1 | TRBV28 | CASSLFGSRRNEQFF | TGTGCCAGCAGTTTATTCGGCTCTCGGCGCAATGAGCAGTTCTTC
NA | NA | TRBJ2-1 | TRBV27 | CASSFENLNNEQFF | TGTGCCAGCAGTTTTGAGAACTTAAACAATGAGCAGTTCTTC
NA | NA | TRBJ2-3 | TRBV18 | CASSPLRGSTDTQYF | TGTGCCAGCTCACCCCTCCGGGGAAGCACAGATACGCAGTATTTT
NA | TRBD1 | TRBJ2-1 | TRBV5-1 | CASSSRDRGQNEQFF | TGCGCCAGCAGCTCCCGGGACAGGGGGCAAAATGAGCAGTTCTTC
NA | NA | TRBJ1-4 | TRBV6-6 | CASSSAQVVLFF | TGTGCCAGCAGTTCCGCCCAGGTGGTGCTGTTTTTT
NA | TRBD1 | TRBJ1-3 | TRBV4-3 | CASSPSPTRGTGNTIYF | TGCGCCAGCAGCCCATCCCCTACCAGGGGGACTGGAAACACCATATATTTT
NA | NA | TRBJ1-4 | TRBV5-1 | CASSATSRSTNEKLFF | TGCGCCAGCAGCGCTACCTCCCGTTCAACTAATGAAAAACTGTTTTTT
NA | NA | TRBJ2-1 | TRBV28 | CASSFSNRAYNEQFF | TGTGCCAGCAGTTTTAGTAACAGGGCCTACAATGAGCAGTTCTTC
once | TRBD1 | TRBJ1-5 | TRBV15 | CATSGAGTGGPLRPQHF | TGTGCCACCAGCGGTGCCGGGACAGGGGGTCCCCTGAGGCCCCAGCATTTT
NA | TRBD1 | TRBJ2-5 | TRBV28 | CASSLRTGTQETQYF | TGTGCCAGCAGTCTGCGGACAGGGACCCAAGAGACCCAGTACTTC
NA | NA | TRBJ2-7 | TRBV11-3 | CASSVSRSEAQYF | TGTGCCAGCAGCGTATCTAGAAGCGAAGCGCAGTACTTC
NA | NA | TRBJ2-7 | TRBV15 | CATSRQGSNEQYF | TGTGCCACCAGCAGACAGGGTAGTAACGAGCAGTACTTC
NA | TRBD1 | TRBJ2-7 | TRBV4-1 | CASSQSPGQGAYEQYF | TGCGCCAGCAGCCAATCCCCGGGACAGGGGGCCTACGAGCAGTACTTC
NA | NA | TRBJ2-1 | TRBV2 | CASSGDHYNEQFF | TGTGCCAGCAGTGGGGACCACTACAATGAGCAGTTCTTC
NA | TRBD2 | TRBJ2-1 | TRBV5-4 | CASSSLAGGPGNEQFF | TGTGCCAGCAGCTCGCTAGCGGGAGGGCCAGGGAATGAGCAGTTCTTC
NA | NA | TRBJ2-2 | TRBV28 | CASSMGAGELFF | TGTGCCAGTAGTATGGGCGCCGGGGAGCTGTTTTTT
NA | TRBD2 | TRBJ2-7 | TRBV19 | CASSMRGSFNEQYF | TGTGCCAGTAGTATGCGCGGGAGCTTCAACGAGCAGTACTTC
NA | TRBD1 | TRBJ1-4 | TRBV5-1 | CASSLAFIGQGGEKLFF | TGCGCCAGCAGCTTGGCGTTTATAGGACAGGGCGGCGAAAAACTGTTTTTT